The 6 T cell receptor beta chains reported below all come from one sample, sequenced in a study of cytomegalovirus exposure and HLA in healthy donors. PCR primers comprised 60 Vbeta and 13 Jbeta primers. Using immunoSEQ multiplex PCR, the repertoire was profiled, and TCRdb retains in-frame clones only, with some absent. This table has roughly 140,000 clones, roughly 74% appearing once. Source material: PBMCs. All receptors come from a young woman in good health and CMV-seropositive.

The CDR3 DNA follows: TGTGCCAGCAGTTCCGGACAGGGTGGAAATCAGCCCCAGCATTTT. Its translation is CASSSGQGGNQPQHF. The chain uses TRBV6-1 and TRBJ1-5; the match to TRBD1 covers 8 bases. CDR1 and CDR2 from the germline V gene are MNHNS and SASEGT. The V and J ends lost 5 bases and 4 bases, in that order; junction bases with no gene match: 7. CDR3 length equals 15 residues.

The V gene is TRBV2, the J gene TRBJ2-2, with 7 bases that match TRBD1. V trimming: 1 base; J trimming: 1 base; junction bases outside the gene matches: 0. The CDR3 is 15 amino acids. From germline, CDR1 is SNHLY and CDR2 FYNNEI. CDR3 region: CASSEGQGNTGELFF. As DNA, the CDR3 is TGTGCCAGCAGTGAAGGACAGGGGAACACCGGGGAGCTGTTTTTT.

V and J are TRBV6-5 and TRBJ1-1; no firm D call. Germline CDR1 reads MNHEY; CDR2 reads SVGAGI. CDR3 size: 11 residues. Deletions cut 8 bases from V and 3 bases from J, with 7 bases between. CDR3 protein: CASVGDTEAFF. Written as DNA, the CDR3 is TGTGCCAGCGTCGGGGACACTGAAGCTTTCTTT.

The chain has TRBV5-1 and TRBJ2-7; 7 bases agree with TRBD2. CDR3 length equals 14 residues. Trimming took 0 bases from V and 5 from J; bases not matched to a gene: 5. Germline V lookup: CDR1 SGHRS, CDR2 YFSETQ. In DNA, the CDR3 is TGCGCCAGCAGCTTGGGGACTGCGGGAGACGAGCAGTACTTC. It codes for CASSLGTAGDEQYF. The full variable domain, in which reference TRBV5-1 and TRBJ2-7 provide the parts outside the CDR3, is KAGVTQTPRYLIKTRGQQVTLSCSPISGHRSVSWYQQTPGQGLQFLFEYFSETQRNKGNFPGRFSGRQFSNSRSEMNVSTLELGDSALYLCASSLGTAGDEQYFGPGTRLTVT.

This clone occurred once. The chain joins TRBV7-8 to TRBJ2-2; D gene uncertain. The germline V and J ends were trimmed by 1 base and 2 bases, with 8 bases remaining between them. The CDR3 runs 15 residues. In germline, CDR1 is SGHVS, CDR2 FQNEAQ. The CDR3 is CASSLVRSNTGELFF. CDR3 DNA sequence: TGTGCCAGCAGCTTAGTTCGGTCCAACACCGGGGAGCTGTTTTTT.

The genes are TRBV10-3 and TRBJ1-6; D unresolved. The V end lost 4 bases, the J end lost 8 bases, and 12 bases lay between the germline ends. The CDR3 is made up of 14 amino acids. Germline lookup yields CDR1 ENHRY and CDR2 SYGVKD. The chain's CDR3 is CAISAPLEDSPLHF. CDR3 sequence (DNA): TGTGCCATCAGTGCCCCCCTTGAGGATTCACCCCTCCACTTT.